This T cell receptor beta chain stems from a study of T cell repertoires in cytomegalovirus infection. Findings of the study overall: People with CMV and the relevant HLA were identified by cumulative public TCR beta family frequency.

The V gene end was trimmed by 1 base and the J gene end by 8 bases; junction bases not matched to a gene: 8. Per the germline V gene, CDR1 is SGHVS and CDR2 is FQNEAQ. The length of the CDR3 is 16 residues. In TCRdb, the reads were re-called with MiXCR into one record per CDR3 protein. In the table there are about 230,000 distinct CDR3 sequences, approximately 22% of which are singletons. In its sample, this clonotype was seen a few times. What it binds is not known. The receptor's source is a human donor in good health (CMV status not recorded). Some clones in this sample may be carry-over from other donors' samples. The sample comprised CD8+ T cells from PBMCs. V usage is TRBV7-8 and J usage is TRBJ2-1; TRBD2 matches at 10 bases. The CDR3 DNA reads as TGTGCCAGCAGCTTAGTATCAGCGGGGGGGAGTCATGAGCAGTTCTTC. Its translation is CASSLVSAGGSHEQFF.